Below, 27 T cell receptor beta chains from the same sample are listed, as sequenced in a study of cytomegalovirus exposure and HLA in healthy donors. The PCR had 60 Vbeta and 13 Jbeta primers. Using immunoSEQ multiplex PCR, the repertoire was profiled, and TCRdb retains in-frame clones only, with some absent. This sample yields roughly 150,000 clones, of which roughly 80% are seen a single time; roughly an eighth belongs to the top ten. Sequencing was performed on PBMCs. The source is a woman aged 40 to 50 in good health and CMV-seronegative.

The chain uses TRBV4-2 and TRBJ2-3; a weak D match, TRBD1 (6 bases). The germline CDR1 and CDR2 sequences are LGHNA and YNFKEQ. Trimming left V 0 bases short and J 4 bases short, with 11 bases between. The CDR3 loop spans 15 amino acids. The CDR3 DNA is TGTGCCAGCAGCCAAGAGACAGGAATTCCAGATACGCAGTATTTT. It translates to CASSQETGIPDTQYF.

This chain links TRBV7-9 with TRBJ2-1; 8 bases align to TRBD1. CDR1 is SEHNR, CDR2 FQNEAQ, per germline (reference sequence). Trimming cost V 6 bases and J 6 bases; bases outside gene matches: 7. The CDR3 extends over 14 amino acids. For the CDR3, the DNA is TGTGCCAGCAGTTCCGGACAGGGCTTCAATGAGCAGTTCTTC. Protein: CASSSGQGFNEQFF.

This chain links TRBV11-2 with TRBJ2-1; weak D call: TRBD1 (5 bases). Trimming cost V 7 bases and J 3 bases, with 13 bases left between them. CDR3 size: 14 residues. The V gene's germline CDR1 is SGHAT and CDR2 FQNNGV. The CDR3 loop is CASNAGWGYNEQFF. The CDR3 DNA reads TGTGCCAGCAACGCAGGGTGGGGCTACAATGAGCAGTTCTTC.

This clone was recorded a few times. V gene TRBV11-2 combines with J gene TRBJ1-1; D ambiguous. CDR1 is SGHAT, CDR2 FQNNGV, per germline. The CDR3 loop spans 12 amino acids. V was pared by 3 bases and J by 7 bases, with 9 bases between. CDR3 amino acids: CASSLGRYEAFF. Written as DNA, the CDR3 is TGTGCCAGCAGCTTGGGGAGATATGAAGCTTTCTTT.

This clone was counted a few times. The rearrangement joins TRBV7-9 to TRBJ2-7; TRBD1 agrees at 9 bases. From germline, CDR1 is SEHNR and CDR2 FQNEAQ (reference sequence). The CDR3 spans 15 residues. V gave up 5 bases and J gave up 6 bases; unmatched junction bases: 11. CDR3 bases: TGTGCCAGCAGCCGATTCTTGACAGGGGGTATCGAGCAGTACTTC. Amino acids: CASSRFLTGGIEQYF. Using reference TRBV7-9 and TRBJ2-7 for the parts outside the CDR3, the full variable domain is DTGVSQNPRHKITKRGQNVTFRCDPISEHNRLYWYRQTLGQGPEFLTYFQNEAQLEKSRLLSDRFSAERPKGSFSTLEIQRTEQGDSAMYLCASSRFLTGGIEQYFGPGTRLTVT.

V gene TRBV5-4 combines with J gene TRBJ2-7; possible D gene TRBD1, 7 bases. The CDR3 totals 16 residues. The ends were cut back, 4 bases at V and 4 bases at J, with 21 bases in the middle. Germline assignment: CDR1 SGHNT and CDR2 YYREEE (reference sequence). CDR3 amino acids: CASSGRQGLNSYEQYF. Here the CDR3 DNA reads TGTGCCAGCAGCGGTAGACAGGGACTGAATTCGTACGAGCAGTACTTC.

The chain combines TRBV7-9 with TRBJ2-5; the match to TRBD2 covers 10 bases. Germline values: CDR1 SEHNR, CDR2 FQNEAQ (reference sequence). The V and J ends lost 1 base and 8 bases, in that order; junction bases with no gene match: 7. The CDR3 is made up of 15 amino acids. This chain's CDR3 is CASSLGTSGVLTQYF. For the CDR3, the DNA is TGTGCCAGCAGCTTAGGGACTAGCGGAGTTCTTACCCAGTACTTC. The full variable domain, with the rest looked up from reference TRBV7-9 and TRBJ2-5, is DTGVSQNPRHKITKRGQNVTFRCDPISEHNRLYWYRQTLGQGPEFLTYFQNEAQLEKSRLLSDRFSAERPKGSFSTLEIQRTEQGDSAMYLCASSLGTSGVLTQYFGPGTRLLVL.

The gene calls are TRBV5-7 and TRBJ2-5; 8 bases match TRBD1. TRBV5-7 is treated as an ORF (open reading frame) with a function not yet certain. The CDR3 is 16 residues long. The J segment lost 4 bases and the V segment lost 4 bases, leaving 12 bases of the junction unmatched. The CDR3 loop reads CASSPIGQGRGETQYF. DNA of the CDR3: TGTGCCAGCAGCCCAATCGGACAGGGAAGGGGAGAGACCCAGTACTTC.

V is TRBV6-6 and J is TRBJ1-4, with a tentative D call TRBD1 (6 bases). This CDR3 has 15 amino acids. V lost 7 bases to trimming and J lost 6 bases, with 18 bases between them. The germline V gene encodes CDR1 MNHNY and CDR2 SVGAGI (reference sequence). The CDR3 sequence is CASNSGAQGYEKLFF. Here the CDR3 DNA reads TGTGCCAGCAACTCAGGGGCCCAGGGCTATGAAAAACTGTTTTTT.

The chain has TRBV6-6 and TRBJ2-1, with D tentatively TRBD1 (5 bases). The CDR3 is 15 residues long. Germline assignment: CDR1 MNHNY and CDR2 SVGAGI (reference sequence). Trimming cost V 0 bases and J 8 bases, with 14 bases left between them. CDR3 loop: CASSYSIGRADEQFF. CDR3 in DNA: TGTGCCAGCAGTTACTCGATCGGCAGGGCGGATGAGCAGTTCTTC.

The chain joins TRBV7-2 to TRBJ2-5; TRBD1 matches at 10 bases. Germline V gives CDR1 SGHTA, CDR2 FQGNSA. Trimming cost V 5 bases and J 0 bases; bases outside gene matches: 6. The CDR3 has 16 residues. The CDR3 bases are TGTGCCAGCAGCACAAGGACAGGGGGGTACCAAGAGACCCAGTACTTC. Its protein is CASSTRTGGYQETQYF.

V is TRBV27 and J is TRBJ1-1; a possible D gene is TRBD1 (5 bases). The germline V and J ends were trimmed by 5 bases and 5 bases, with 18 bases remaining between them. Germline lookup yields CDR1 MNHEY and CDR2 SMNVEV (reference sequence). The CDR3 length is 15 residues. CDR3 protein: CASSPQGGAYTEAFF. In nucleotides, the CDR3 is TGTGCCAGCAGTCCCCAGGGAGGGGCATATACTGAAGCTTTCTTT.

A few counts support this clone. The V and J genes are TRBV25-1 and TRBJ2-5; 14 bases are a match to TRBD2. V was clipped by 3 bases and J by 4 bases; unmatched bases: 7. The germline V gene encodes CDR1 MGHDK and CDR2 SYGVNS. The CDR3 is 17 amino acids. Here the CDR3 reads CASSETSGGAKRETQYF. The CDR3 DNA is TGTGCCAGCAGTGAGACTAGCGGGGGGGCCAAGAGAGAGACCCAGTACTTC.

The chain joins TRBV7-8 to TRBJ2-3; a weak D match, TRBD2 (7 bases). The V gene lost 0 bases and the J gene lost 3 bases, with 13 bases spanning the gap. CDR1 is SGHVS and CDR2 is FQNEAQ in the germline V gene. The CDR3 has 16 amino acids. CDR3 loop: CASSLAKGGGTDTQYF. The CDR3 DNA sequence: TGTGCCAGCAGCTTAGCGAAGGGGGGGGGTACAGATACGCAGTATTTT.

The chain recombines TRBV19 with TRBJ2-3, with 9 bases aligning to TRBD2. With V trimmed by 3 bases and J by 5 bases, 15 bases remained unmatched. The CDR3 has 18 residues. CDR1 and CDR2 from the germline V gene are LNHDA and SQIVND (reference sequence). The CDR3 protein is CASSMHLVAGGPGDTQYF. The DNA for the CDR3 is TGTGCCAGTAGTATGCATCTAGTGGCGGGAGGGCCAGGAGATACGCAGTATTTT.

The CDR3 loop is CASSIERELGFEQFF. The CDR3, as DNA: TGTGCCAGTAGTATTGAGCGGGAGTTGGGGTTTGAGCAGTTCTTC. The chain carries TRBV19 and TRBJ2-1, with 8 bases that match TRBD2. The V and J ends lost 3 bases and 9 bases, in that order; junction bases with no gene match: 10. Germline V gene sequence: CDR1 LNHDA, CDR2 SQIVND (reference sequence). The CDR3 consists of 15 residues.

Note on this clone: A junction end diverges from the germline sequence, so it may reflect a read error. The chain carries TRBV28 and TRBJ2-4; 9 bases are a match to TRBD2. Germline loops: CDR1 MDHEN, CDR2 SYDVKM. The CDR3 spans 18 residues. DNA for the CDR3: TGTGCCAGCAGTTTAGGTCTAGCGGGGAAAGGAGCCAAAAACAGTCAGTACTTC. Encoded protein: CASSLGLAGKGAKNSQYF. The whole variable domain, remainder taken from reference TRBV28 and TRBJ2-4, is DVKVTQSSRYLVKRTGEKVFLECVQDMDHENMFWYRQDPGLGLRLIYFSYDVKMKEKGDIPEGYSVSREKKERFSLILESASTNQTSMYLCASSLGLAGKGAKNSQYFGAGTRLSVL.

This clone has just a few counts. V gene TRBV7-8 combines with J gene TRBJ1-2; D is possibly TRBD1 (5 bases). Per germline, CDR1 SGHVS and CDR2 FQNEAQ. The CDR3 is 14 residues long. The V end lost 1 base, the J end lost 2 bases, and 8 bases lay between the germline ends. The DNA of the CDR3 is TGTGCCAGCAGCTTAGGGGGGGTAAACTATGGCTACACCTTC. This codes for CASSLGGVNYGYTF.

The chain carries TRBV2 and TRBJ2-3, with D possibly matching TRBD1 (6 bases). CDR1 and CDR2 from the germline V gene are SNHLY and FYNNEI. The CDR3 consists of 16 residues. V gave up 4 bases and J gave up 0 bases, with 14 bases separating them. For the CDR3, the DNA is TGTGCCAGCAGTGTTGGTGCCAGGGGTAGCACAGATACGCAGTATTTT. Translation gives CASSVGARGSTDTQYF. The full variable domain, its missing parts supplied by reference TRBV2 and TRBJ2-3, is EPEVTQTPSHQVTQMGQEVILRCVPISNHLYFYWYRQILGQKVEFLVSFYNNEISEKSEIFDDQFSVERPDGSNFTLKIRSTKLEDSAMYFCASSVGARGSTDTQYFGPGTRLTVL.

The chain is built from TRBV27 and TRBJ2-1; the D gene is possibly TRBD1 (6 bases). The germline V gene encodes CDR1 MNHEY and CDR2 SMNVEV (reference sequence). The CDR3 loop spans 14 amino acids. Trimming took 6 bases from V and 7 from J, leaving 16 bases between them. CDR3 sequence reads: CASSPLGRGNEQFF. As DNA, the CDR3 is TGTGCCAGCAGCCCCCTGGGCAGGGGTAATGAGCAGTTCTTC.

This clone showed up just a few times. V usage is TRBV30 and J usage is TRBJ2-7, with 7 bases identical to TRBD1. The CDR3 has 11 amino acids. Germline lookup yields CDR1 GTSNPN and CDR2 SVGIG (reference sequence). V was pared by 5 bases and J by 8 bases, with 6 bases of the junction left unmatched. The CDR3 nucleotides are TGTGCCTGGGGAACAGGGGTTAAGCAGTACTTC. Its protein product is CAWGTGVKQYF.

V and J are TRBV7-2 and TRBJ2-5; 9 nucleotides agree with TRBD1. Germline V lookup: CDR1 SGHTA, CDR2 FQGNSA. This CDR3 has 15 amino acids. J gave up 5 bases and V 6 bases, and 10 bases lay outside the gene matches. The CDR3 region is CASRGYRGRSETQYF. As DNA, the CDR3 is TGTGCCAGCAGGGGGTACAGGGGGCGCAGCGAGACCCAGTACTTC.

The CDR3 sequence: CASSLDRGGPTGELFF. The CDR3 nucleotides are TGTGCCAGCAGCTTAGATCGGGGGGGGCCCACCGGGGAGCTGTTTTTT. This sequence joins TRBV7-2 and TRBJ2-2, with TRBD2 matching over 8 bases. This CDR3 comprises 16 residues. J was trimmed by 4 bases and V by 1 base; bases with no gene match: 5. Germline V CDR1 and CDR2: SGHTA, FQGNSA.

CDR3 bases: TGCGCCAGCAGCCAACTAGCGGGAGGGTCCTACGAGCAGTACTTC. Its protein product is CASSQLAGGSYEQYF. The chain links TRBV4-1 to TRBJ2-7; TRBD2 aligns across 12 bases. This CDR3 has 15 residues. Germline CDR1 MGHRA, CDR2 YSYEKL. With 2 bases clipped from V and 1 base from J, the junction kept 0 bases outside the gene matches.

The V and J genes are TRBV5-1 and TRBJ1-3; D remains ambiguous. Germline CDR1 is SGHRS and CDR2 is YFSETQ. Trimming left V 3 bases short and J 0 bases short, with 10 bases between. The CDR3 is 15 amino acids. The CDR3 sequence is CASSSDGGSGNTIYF. The CDR3 nucleotides read TGCGCCAGCAGCTCGGACGGAGGCTCTGGAAACACCATATATTTT.

The chain is built from TRBV7-9 and TRBJ1-1, with D perhaps TRBD1 (6 bases). CDR1 and CDR2 (germline): SEHNR, FQNEAQ (reference sequence). Trimming left V 5 bases short and J 7 bases short, with 14 bases between. This CDR3 has 13 residues. CDR3 sequence: CASSLGTRNEAFF. The CDR3 nucleotides read TGTGCCAGCAGCCTAGGGACAAGAAATGAAGCTTTCTTT.

A word on this clone: The germline gene is not matched at one end of the junction; a read error may be the cause. Other DNA sequences from this sample encode an identical CDR3 as well. V gene TRBV28 combines with J gene TRBJ2-7, with 7 positions matching TRBD1. Germline V gives CDR1 MDHEN, CDR2 SYDVKM. The CDR3 has 15 amino acids. The CDR3 DNA sequence: TGTGCTAGCAGAACCTCCAGGGGGTGGGCCTACGAGCAGTACTTC. This sequence encodes CASRTSRGWAYEQYF.